This paragraph reports one T cell receptor beta chain. This receptor's antigen is unknown. Per-nucleotide qualities are absent, and no much larger clonotype sits a single base away. The goal of deep resolution MiSeq sequencing was a depth between 1 in 1 million and 1 in 200,000 T cells, and coverage averaged 10x per clonotype. The immunoSEQ hsTCRB Kit was used to generate the TCR beta libraries. Turning to the authors' computational methods: Data were analyzed with ImmunoSEQ Data Assistant and ImmunoSEQ Analyzer, with V, D and J genes assigned per IMGT definitions. Clonality was computed as one minus normalized Shannon entropy of productive rearrangement frequencies, ranging from 0 to 1. Public clonotype analysis was restricted to overrepresented clonotypes comprising at least 0.05% of each patient's repertoire. Thirteen repertoires from age-matched healthy donors, obtained from immuneACCESS, served as clonality controls. TCRdb stores this immuneACCESS table with in-frame sequences only. Part of the clones is absent; in the studies checked, under half of the shortfall reflects unresolved V genes, and no reason is known for the rest. The DNA gave D and trimming, while V, J and clone size come from that table. For this sample there are some 200,000 clones; 79% appear just once. The ten largest clones represent about an eighth of the sample.

Read against the paper, the sample's time point label means: 12 months on ibrutinib. For TCR beta library preparation, roughly 1.8 micrograms of genomic DNA was extracted from cryopreserved PBMCs. Longitudinal blood samples from CLL patients on ibrutinib monotherapy were analyzed using high-throughput TCR beta sequencing. The patients took part in an open-label, single-center phase 2 trial of ibrutinib monotherapy. The data originate from a study of cytotoxic CD8 clonotypes in ibrutinib-treated CLL listed by TCRdb under 2021. About the full investigation: The cohort was composed of 10 to 11 relapsed/refractory and around 15 treatment-naive patients; IGHV unmutated status was identified in approximately 18 patients. Partial responses were observed in some 24 patients and complete responses in 2; after a median follow-up of around 68 months, remission was maintained in 15 or so patients and progression was observed in approximately 12. Response samples were taken after a median of 12 months on treatment, ranging from about 6 to 40 months. On average, each sample yielded around 230,000 productive templates and about 100,000 productive rearrangements. Of the 80 to 95 participants in the trial, roughly 26 had longitudinal samples available. Cryopreserved peripheral blood mononuclear cells were obtained before treatment, at response, and at either sustained remission or disease progression. All remission and progressive disease samples were collected while patients were still receiving ibrutinib. General conclusions and limits of the study: Public clonotypes were found to be uncommon and were observed to contract or remain stable during treatment; the increase in clonality was shown to reflect expansion of private clonotypes at ibrutinib response. Baseline clonality exceeded that of age-matched healthy donors and correlated strongly with circulating CD8+ T-cell counts. At ibrutinib response clonality went up, during sustained remission it held steady, and at progression it dropped back toward baseline. Sustained-remission and progressing patients did not have matched sampling times, and lymph node repertoires were not examined.

The CDR3 spans 13 residues, from the cysteine through the phenylalanine. Here the CDR3 DNA is all that survives: 39 bases in frame from base 1. Ends trimmed: V by 6 bases, J by 1 base; bases unmatched to a gene: 3. Looking up the germline V gene yields CDR1 MDHEN and CDR2 SYDVKM. The V and J segments used are TRBV28 and TRBJ2-7; the central 7 bases match TRBD1. The sample here was PBMCs, taken after 12 months of ibrutinib treatment. This clonotype was sampled from a human donor with chronic lymphocytic leukemia. The nucleotide sequence is TGTGCCAGCAGGCGACAGGGTTCCTACGAGCAGTACTTC. Translated, this gives CASRRQGSYEQYF.